This TCR beta chain was sequenced for a study of T-cell memory formation after mild COVID-19 (dated by TCRdb to about 2021). With regard to the full study: TCR sequence clusters from the two donors were found to be largely donor specific. Longitudinal TCRalpha and TCRbeta repertoire sequencing tracked T-cell clones expanding and contracting after mild COVID-19 in a couple of donors. Two young, previously healthy adult volunteers made up the cohort, one male and one female. Beyond this particular receptor, the publication reports: The study included only a couple of mild cases, and larger cohorts that include severe cases with pre-infection samples were judged to be necessary. Whether the second-wave clones peaking on day 37 were SARS-CoV-2 specific was not confirmed. Contracting CD4+ clones were found mainly in CM and EM memory subsets, while CD8+ clones were enriched in EMRA. Some responding clones were found in pre-infection memory, which suggests that pre-existing cross-reactive memory T cells took part in the SARS-CoV-2 response. Clones that contracted from day 15 to 85 showed balanced CD4/CD8 phenotypes, whereas a second wave of clones that expanded from day 15 to 37 leaned towards CD4+.

Inclusive of the bounding cysteine and phenylalanine, the CDR3 is 15 residues long. Just CDR3 DNA is preserved here, 45 bases in frame from base 1. V is reduced by 0 bases and J by 2 bases, leaving a spacing of 12 bases between them. The CDR1 and CDR2 encoded by the germline V gene are SGHRS and YFSETQ. Sequenced using an Illumina NovaSeq 6000. TCRalpha and TCRbeta cDNA libraries were built by 5'RACE with constant-segment primers, adding sample barcodes and unique molecular identifiers. RNA was extracted from every sample with Trizol reagent. Libraries were amplified in two PCR steps, with a second sample barcode and Illumina TruSeq adapters added in the second step. Sequencing of libraries was performed on an Illumina NovaSeq with 2 x 150 bp paired-end reads. Processing in the source paper ran as follows. The reads were demultiplexed and collapsed into UMI-guided consensus sequences using migec v1.2.7. With mixcr v2.1.11, UMI consensuses were aligned to TRA and TRB V and J templates and assembled into clonotypes. Clonotypes were classified as expanded or contracted when called significant by both edgeR and NoisET, with noise models trained on biological replicates. For edgeR calls, the thresholds were a false discovery rate-adjusted p below 0.01 and a log2 fold-change of 1. As an exploratory analysis of dynamics, PCA with hierarchical clustering was applied to max-normalized trajectories of the 1000 most abundant clonotypes. Each responding clone was given a CD4 or CD8 phenotype based on the CD4+ and CD8+ repertoires, which had been sequenced separately. TCRdb reworked the public reads: Q25 trimming with fastp, MiXCR clone assembly, productive beta chains retained. Under each unique CDR3 protein, matching rows form one entry showing the most common genes and DNA. The V and J calls shown here were made by TCRdb, not taken from the authors' results. For this sample there are a few hundred thousand distinct CDR3 sequences; 20% to 25% appear just once. The biggest ten clones account for around a fifth of the sample.

This clonotype was counted ten times or more. The antigen this receptor binds is unknown. Base qualities were left out, and no much larger clone turns up one base away. Ficoll-Paque density gradient centrifugation was the method used to isolate PBMCs. This clonotype was sampled from a man aged 18-30 years who had mild COVID-19 (a few samples of this study predate the infection). The sample titles of this study are shuffled in the database, so cell type and time point are left out; the donor was told from shared clones. Recombination connected TRBV5-1 to TRBJ2-7; no D gene call is confident. Sequencing input: PBMCs or a T cell subset sorted from them (not recorded which). The CDR3 region has the sequence CASSLASTNPYEQYF. In nucleotides, the sequence is TGCGCCAGCAGCTTGGCCTCTACAAACCCCTACGAGCAGTACTTC.